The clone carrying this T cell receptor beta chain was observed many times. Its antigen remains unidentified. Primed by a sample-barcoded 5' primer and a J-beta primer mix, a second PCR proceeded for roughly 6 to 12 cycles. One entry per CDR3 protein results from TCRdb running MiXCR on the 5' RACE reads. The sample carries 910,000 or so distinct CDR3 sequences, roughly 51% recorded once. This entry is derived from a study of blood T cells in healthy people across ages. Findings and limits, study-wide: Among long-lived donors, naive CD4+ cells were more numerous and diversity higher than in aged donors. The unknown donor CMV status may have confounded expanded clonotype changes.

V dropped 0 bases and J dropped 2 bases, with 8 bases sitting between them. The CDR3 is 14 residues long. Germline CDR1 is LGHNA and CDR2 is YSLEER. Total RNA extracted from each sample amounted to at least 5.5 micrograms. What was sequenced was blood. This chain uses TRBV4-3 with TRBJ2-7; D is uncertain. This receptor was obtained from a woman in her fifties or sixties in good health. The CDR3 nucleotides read TGCGCCAGCAGCCAAGATACGGGCCCCTACGAGCAGTACTTC. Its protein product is CASSQDTGPYEQYF.